Listed below are T cell receptor beta chains from one sample, sequenced in a study of blood T cell repertoires in COVID-19. Sequencing was performed with immunoSEQ multiplex PCR; in TCRdb, only in-frame clones are kept and a portion is missing. The sample has 200,000 or so clones; around 89% are singletons. The specimen sequenced was PBMCs or T cells enriched from blood (not recorded which). These receptors were collected from a woman aged 30 to 39 who had recovered from COVID-19. Each CDR3 is given with its conserved first and last residue. Each record gives: V gene, J gene, D gene, clone size, CDR3 protein, CDR3 DNA. D genes are given only for firm matches. Only some rows state a clone size, as once, few, many or a class for expanded clones.

V: TRBV3-1/TRBV3-2; J: TRBJ1-2; D: -; size: -; CDR3: CASSGGGADYGYTF; DNA: TGTGCCAGCAGCGGCGGAGGGGCGGACTATGGCTACACCTTC
V: TRBV18; J: TRBJ1-1; D: -; size: -; CDR3: CASSPLVQLSPEAFF; DNA: TGTGCCAGCTCACCACTTGTACAGCTTTCCCCTGAAGCTTTCTTT
V: TRBV19; J: TRBJ1-2; D: TRBD1; size: -; CDR3: CASSKGQGTGGYTF; DNA: TGTGCCAGTAGTAAGGGACAGGGTACGGGTGGCTACACCTTC
V: TRBV4-1; J: TRBJ1-4; D: TRBD1; size: -; CDR3: CASSQDDRDEKLFF; DNA: TGCGCCAGCAGCCAAGATGACAGGGATGAAAAACTGTTTTTT
V: TRBV9; J: TRBJ2-1; D: -; size: -; CDR3: CASSVGPPGNEQFF; DNA: TGTGCCAGCAGCGTAGGTCCTCCCGGGAATGAGCAGTTCTTC
V: TRBV5-1; J: TRBJ1-2; D: -; size: -; CDR3: CASSPDSGLYGYTF; DNA: TGCGCCAGCAGTCCGGACTCTGGGCTCTATGGCTACACCTTC
V: TRBV4-2; J: TRBJ2-5; D: TRBD2; size: -; CDR3: CASSQSGGEETQYF; DNA: TGTGCCAGCAGCCAGAGTGGGGGGGAAGAGACCCAGTACTTC
V: TRBV4-3; J: TRBJ1-5; D: -; size: once; CDR3: CASSDHRGNQPQHF; DNA: TGCGCCAGCAGTGACCACAGGGGCAATCAGCCCCAGCATTTT
V: TRBV12-5; J: TRBJ2-3; D: TRBD2; size: -; CDR3: CASGLVLPQLAGGPRTDTQYF; DNA: TGTGCTAGTGGTTTGGTACTCCCCCAATTAGCGGGGGGGCCTAGGACAGATACGCAGTATTTT
V: TRBV5-6; J: TRBJ2-2; D: TRBD2; size: -; CDR3: CASSSSPAGALTGELFF; DNA: TGTGCCAGCAGCTCGAGTCCAGCGGGGGCCCTCACCGGGGAGCTGTTTTTT
V: TRBV18; J: TRBJ1-2; D: TRBD1; size: -; CDR3: CASSPMFVGQGPRNYGYTF; DNA: TGTGCCAGCTCACCAATGTTCGTGGGACAGGGACCCCGTAACTATGGCTACACCTTC
V: TRBV7-8; J: TRBJ2-5; D: TRBD2; size: -; CDR3: CASSWTSLETQYF; DNA: TGTGCCAGCAGCTGGACTAGTTTAGAGACCCAGTACTTC
V: TRBV6-2/TRBV6-3; J: TRBJ2-1; D: TRBD2; size: -; CDR3: CASSPHDRSGGNEQFF; DNA: TGTGCCAGCAGCCCCCACGACAGGAGCGGGGGCAATGAGCAGTTCTTC
V: TRBV6-1; J: TRBJ2-5; D: -; size: -; CDR3: CASSEHRVQETQYF; DNA: TGTGCCAGCAGTGAACATCGAGTTCAAGAGACCCAGTACTTC
V: TRBV6-5; J: TRBJ2-2; D: TRBD1; size: -; CDR3: CASSYRGRGGELFF; DNA: TGTGCCAGCAGTTACAGGGGGCGCGGCGGGGAGCTGTTTTTT
V: TRBV14; J: TRBJ1-1; D: -; size: -; CDR3: CASSQLRSTEAFF; DNA: TGTGCCAGCAGCCAACTTAGGAGCACTGAAGCTTTCTTT
V: TRBV6-1; J: TRBJ2-7; D: TRBD1; size: -; CDR3: CASSEASLGQGNEQYF; DNA: TGTGCCAGCAGTGAAGCGTCGTTGGGACAGGGGAACGAGCAGTACTTC
V: TRBV2; J: TRBJ1-2; D: -; size: -; CDR3: CASRRTFANYGYTF; DNA: TGTGCCAGCAGGAGGACTTTCGCTAACTATGGCTACACCTTC
V: TRBV7-6; J: TRBJ1-1; D: TRBD1; size: -; CDR3: CASSALDRVHTEAFF; DNA: TGTGCCAGCAGCGCCCTAGACAGGGTGCACACTGAAGCTTTCTTT
V: TRBV5-1; J: TRBJ2-5; D: TRBD2; size: few; CDR3: CASSTSAGGETQYF; DNA: TGCGCCAGCAGCACCAGTGCGGGGGGGGAGACCCAGTACTTC
V: TRBV9; J: TRBJ1-2; D: TRBD1; size: once; CDR3: CASSVYARGQGVGYTF; DNA: TGTGCCAGCAGCGTATACGCGCGAGGACAGGGGGTCGGCTACACCTTC
V: TRBV6-5; J: TRBJ1-2; D: -; size: -; CDR3: CASRTETGLMGGYTF; DNA: TGTGCCAGCAGGACGGAAACAGGATTAATGGGCGGCTACACCTTC
V: TRBV5-1; J: TRBJ2-2; D: -; size: -; CDR3: CASSLGPITGTGELFF; DNA: TGCGCCAGCAGCTTGGGGCCTATAACGGGAACCGGGGAGCTGTTTTTT
V: TRBV9; J: TRBJ1-1; D: -; size: -; CDR3: CASSVGRGGDTEAFF; DNA: TGTGCCAGCAGCGTAGGCAGGGGAGGGGACACTGAAGCTTTCTTT
V: TRBV10-3; J: TRBJ1-2; D: -; size: -; CDR3: CAISVYSSGAYGYTF; DNA: TGTGCCATCAGTGTATATTCCAGTGGGGCCTATGGCTACACCTTC
V: TRBV5-6; J: TRBJ1-5; D: -; size: once; CDR3: CASSLGGVWGNQPQHF; DNA: TGTGCCAGCAGCTTGGGTGGAGTTTGGGGCAATCAGCCCCAGCATTTT
V: TRBV29-1; J: TRBJ2-3; D: TRBD2; size: -; CDR3: CSSGGAVNTDTQYF; DNA: TGCAGCTCGGGGGGTGCGGTCAACACAGATACGCAGTATTTT
V: TRBV5-1; J: TRBJ1-2; D: TRBD1; size: once; CDR3: CASSLAGQGGFDGYTF; DNA: TGCGCCAGCAGCTTGGCGGGGCAGGGGGGCTTTGATGGCTACACCTTC
V: TRBV29-1; J: TRBJ2-3; D: TRBD1; size: few; CDR3: CSVGGTGRATDTQYF; DNA: TGCAGCGTAGGGGGGACAGGGAGGGCCACAGATACGCAGTATTTT
V: TRBV11-2; J: TRBJ1-5; D: TRBD1; size: few; CDR3: CASSFDRVVGQPQHF; DNA: TGTGCCAGCAGCTTTGACAGGGTGGTAGGGCAGCCCCAGCATTTT
V: TRBV5-1; J: TRBJ2-3; D: TRBD2; size: -; CDR3: CATSLNGGAGGDTQYF; DNA: TGCGCCACCTCACTTAACGGGGGGGCCGGGGGAGATACGCAGTATTTT
V: TRBV29-1; J: TRBJ1-1; D: -; size: -; CDR3: CSVAPAEAFF; DNA: TGCAGCGTCGCTCCGGCTGAAGCTTTCTTT
V: TRBV6-5; J: TRBJ1-4; D: -; size: once; CDR3: CASSPRTGYNEKLFF; DNA: TGTGCCAGCAGCCCACGTACAGGCTACAATGAAAAACTGTTTTTT
V: TRBV5-1; J: TRBJ2-7; D: TRBD2; size: -; CDR3: CASSLERGAYEQYF; DNA: TGCGCCAGCAGCTTGGAGCGGGGGGCCTACGAGCAGTACTTC
V: TRBV2; J: TRBJ2-5; D: -; size: -; CDR3: CASCGESRETQYF; DNA: TGTGCCAGCTGCGGGGAGTCTAGAGAGACCCAGTACTTC
V: TRBV6-4; J: TRBJ2-1; D: -; size: -; CDR3: CASSDLGGSYNEQFF; DNA: TGTGCCAGCAGTGACTTGGGGGGATCCTACAATGAGCAGTTCTTC
V: TRBV6-6; J: TRBJ2-1; D: -; size: -; CDR3: CASSSGYNEQFF; DNA: TGTGCCAGCAGTTCGGGCTACAATGAGCAGTTCTTC
V: TRBV5-4; J: TRBJ2-1; D: -; size: -; CDR3: CASSLPSSYNEQFF; DNA: TGTGCCAGCAGCTTGCCGAGCTCCTACAATGAGCAGTTCTTC
V: TRBV6-2/TRBV6-3; J: TRBJ1-2; D: TRBD1; size: -; CDR3: CASSYSGQALVGYTF; DNA: TGTGCCAGCAGTTACTCGGGACAGGCTCTTGTTGGCTACACCTTC
V: TRBV7-3; J: TRBJ2-6; D: TRBD1; size: -; CDR3: CASSLDRVDGANVLTF; DNA: TGTGCCAGCAGCCTGGACAGGGTAGATGGGGCCAACGTCCTGACTTTC
V: TRBV5-1; J: TRBJ1-2; D: -; size: -; CDR3: CASSGRGTTNYGYTF; DNA: TGCGCCAGCAGCGGCAGGGGTACCACCAACTATGGCTACACCTTC
V: TRBV9; J: TRBJ1-1; D: TRBD1; size: -; CDR3: CASSAQGAQTEAFF; DNA: TGTGCCAGCAGCGCACAGGGGGCCCAGACTGAAGCTTTCTTT
V: TRBV3-1/TRBV3-2; J: TRBJ1-2; D: TRBD1; size: -; CDR3: CASSPGQDYGYTF; DNA: TGTGCCAGCAGCCCGGGACAGGACTATGGCTACACCTTC
V: TRBV11-3; J: TRBJ2-1; D: -; size: once; CDR3: CASSFSAGGEQFF; DNA: TGTGCCAGCAGCTTCAGTGCCGGAGGTGAGCAGTTCTTC
V: TRBV19; J: TRBJ1-1; D: TRBD1; size: few; CDR3: CASSIGQGNTEAFF; DNA: TGTGCCAGTAGTATAGGACAGGGGAACACTGAAGCTTTCTTT
V: TRBV9; J: TRBJ2-2; D: -; size: -; CDR3: CASSVSGTGELFF; DNA: TGTGCCAGCAGCGTATCAGGGACCGGGGAGCTGTTTTTT
V: TRBV5-1; J: TRBJ1-6; D: -; size: -; CDR3: CASSSQPGRNSPLHF; DNA: TGCGCCAGCAGCTCGCAACCCGGGAGAAATTCACCCCTCCACTTT
V: TRBV19; J: TRBJ2-2; D: -; size: -; CDR3: CASSIVGEAGELFF; DNA: TGTGCCAGTAGTATTGTAGGGGAGGCCGGGGAGCTGTTTTTT
V: TRBV7-2; J: TRBJ1-4; D: -; size: -; CDR3: CASSRSGTITEKLFF; DNA: TGTGCCAGCAGCCGGAGCGGGACAATCACTGAAAAACTGTTTTTT
V: TRBV4-2; J: TRBJ2-2; D: TRBD2; size: -; CDR3: CASSQESSGGLTGELFF; DNA: TGTGCCAGCAGCCAAGAGTCTAGCGGGGGGCTCACCGGGGAGCTGTTTTTT
V: TRBV29-1; J: TRBJ1-2; D: -; size: -; CDR3: CSVDLQGEGNDGYTF; DNA: TGCAGCGTCGACCTACAGGGTGAGGGGAATGATGGCTACACCTTC